The 25 T cell receptor beta chains listed next were all sequenced from one sample in a study of shared clonotypes between healthy human individuals. Sequencing was performed with immunoSEQ multiplex PCR; in TCRdb, only in-frame clones are kept and a portion is missing. The sample shows approximately 2.5 million clones, over 85% of them seen only once. The sample taken for sequencing was naive CD4+ T cells from PBMCs. Subset given: CD45RA+ positively selected. These receptors came from a man between 18 and 35 years old in good health. Some clones in this sample may be carry-over from other donors' samples.

V is TRBV11-2 and J is TRBJ2-7; no clear D. V lost 1 base and J 2 bases, leaving 18 bases between the germline ends. Per germline, CDR1 SGHAT and CDR2 FQNNGV. The CDR3 loop spans 17 amino acids. CDR3 loop: CASSLVVSAGATYEQYF. The CDR3 DNA reads as TGTGCCAGCAGCTTAGTCGTTTCGGCAGGCGCTACCTACGAGCAGTACTTC.

The gene calls are TRBV28 and TRBJ2-7, with 10 bases aligning to TRBD1. Germline V lookup: CDR1 MDHEN, CDR2 SYDVKM. After removal of 8 bases from V and 0 bases from J, the junction contained 4 bases not matched to a gene. This CDR3 is built from 14 residues. CDR3 nucleotides: TGTGCCAGCGGGGACAGGGGAAGCTCCTACGAGCAGTACTTC. Encoded protein: CASGDRGSSYEQYF.

V is TRBV28 and J is TRBJ2-7; D is unclear. The CDR3 spans 14 residues. The germline V and J ends were trimmed by 6 bases and 3 bases, with 15 bases remaining between them. Germline V gene data show CDR1 as MDHEN and CDR2 as SYDVKM. The CDR3 DNA reads TGTGCCAGCAGCTCGGGTTCTGGCGACTACGAGCAGTACTTC. Its protein product is CASSSGSGDYEQYF.

This clone occurred once. J is TRBJ2-3 and V is TRBV4-3; the match to TRBD2 covers 11 bases. V lost 1 base, J lost 2 bases, and 11 bases stayed unmatched. Per the germline V gene, CDR1 is LGHNA and CDR2 is YSLEER. The CDR3 extends over 19 amino acids. The CDR3 here is CASSQVPPIAGGFTDTQYF. The CDR3, as DNA: TGCGCCAGCAGCCAAGTTCCCCCTATAGCGGGAGGGTTCACAGATACGCAGTATTTT.

Remarks on this clone: One end of the junction fails to match germline, which may point to a read error. The CDR3 DNA reads as TGTGCCAGCAGTGACTCCGGGACAGGGGCGGGCACTGAAGCTTTCTTT. Its translation: CASSDSGTGAGTEAFF. The chain has TRBV6-6 and TRBJ1-1, with 10 bases that match TRBD1. The CDR3 has 16 amino acids. Germline CDR1 reads MNHNY; CDR2 reads SVGAGI (reference sequence).

The chain couples TRBV7-3 to TRBJ2-1, with TRBD2 as a possible D gene (5 bases). CDR1 is SGHTA, CDR2 FQGTGA, per germline. This CDR3 is built from 15 residues. With 5 bases removed from V and 2 bases from J, the gap between germline ends came to 13 bases. In nucleotides, the CDR3 is TGTGCCAGCAGCCCGTCTCGGGATACCTACAATGAGCAGTTCTTC. Its protein product is CASSPSRDTYNEQFF.

The genes are TRBV10-1 and TRBJ2-1; D possibly corresponds to TRBD1 (6 bases). The CDR3 extends over 13 amino acids. V lost 6 bases and J 9 bases, leaving 15 bases between the germline ends. CDR1 WNHNN and CDR2 SYGVQD come from the germline V gene (reference sequence). CDR3 protein: CASRVDSVGEQFF. The CDR3 nucleotides are TGCGCCAGCAGGGTGGACAGCGTGGGTGAGCAGTTCTTC.

This chain joins TRBV18 and TRBJ2-5, with TRBD2 identical over 8 bases. Germline V gives CDR1 KGHSH, CDR2 LQKENI. The CDR3 runs 15 residues. The V gene end was trimmed by 3 bases and the J gene end by 5 bases; junction bases not matched to a gene: 8. The DNA for the CDR3 is TGTGCCAGCTCACCGGTCGGGAGGGCCGGGGAGACCCAGTACTTC. This sequence encodes CASSPVGRAGETQYF.

The chain has TRBV7-2 and TRBJ2-3; possibly TRBD1 for D (5 bases). Germline V gives CDR1 SGHTA, CDR2 FQGNSA. This CDR3 is built from 15 residues. V was cut by 6 bases and J by 2 bases, with 15 bases left in between. The CDR3 coding sequence is TGTGCCAGCAGTTCACTGGGGCCAGTCACAGATACGCAGTATTTT. This sequence encodes CASSSLGPVTDTQYF.

The V gene is TRBV29-1, the J gene TRBJ1-1; D is ambiguous. V lost 3 bases to trimming and J lost 3 bases, with 14 bases between them. The CDR3 extends over 14 amino acids. Germline-derived CDR1 and CDR2 are SQVTM and ANQGSEA. For the CDR3, the DNA is TGCAGCGTTGATGCCCGGCAAGTGGACACTGAAGCTTTCTTT. This encodes CSVDARQVDTEAFF.

CDR3 in amino acids: CASSLPGVFYGYTF. The CDR3 DNA sequence: TGTGCCAGCAGCTTACCGGGGGTTTTCTATGGCTACACCTTC. The chain carries TRBV7-9 and TRBJ1-2; weak D call: TRBD1 (5 bases). V was trimmed by 2 bases and J by 4 bases, leaving 11 bases between them. This CDR3 is 14 amino acids long. The germline V gene has CDR1 SEHNR and CDR2 FQNEAQ (reference sequence).

This clone was picked up a small number of times. The CDR3: CAWSFQVTQPQHF. The CDR3 nucleotides are TGTGCCTGGAGTTTCCAGGTAACGCAGCCCCAGCATTTT. The rearrangement links TRBV30 to TRBJ1-5, with D unresolved. The CDR3 runs 13 residues. Germline V gene data show CDR1 as GTSNPN and CDR2 as SVGIG (reference sequence). The germline V and J ends were trimmed by 2 bases and 7 bases, with 12 bases remaining between them.

The chain links TRBV7-9 to TRBJ1-2; a weak D match, TRBD1 (6 bases). CDR1 and CDR2 from the germline V gene are SEHNR and FQNEAQ (reference sequence). This CDR3 comprises 17 residues. V shed 4 bases and J shed 3 bases, with 21 bases lying between them. The CDR3 DNA sequence: TGTGCCAGCAGCTCTAGATTACAACAGGGACGGGACTATGGCTACACCTTC. It is translated as CASSSRLQQGRDYGYTF.

The gene calls are TRBV10-3 and TRBJ2-7; 8 bases match TRBD1. J lost 5 bases, V lost 1 base, and 13 bases had no gene match. This CDR3 spans 17 amino acids. In germline, CDR1 is ENHRY, CDR2 SYGVKD. CDR3 protein: CAISEWQGAVTLNEQYF. The CDR3 DNA reads TGTGCCATCAGTGAGTGGCAGGGGGCGGTTACTCTAAACGAGCAGTACTTC.

The chain joins TRBV5-6 to TRBJ2-1; perhaps TRBD2 as D (6 bases). The CDR3 loop spans 14 amino acids. Trimming stripped 6 bases from V and 7 bases from J, with 17 bases between. Germline V gene lookup returns CDR1 SGHDT and CDR2 YYEEEE. In DNA, the CDR3 is TGTGCCAGCACCTCTGGGCCTAGCGTGAATGAGCAGTTCTTC. Translation gives CASTSGPSVNEQFF. Full variable domain (remainder filled in from reference TRBV5-6 and TRBJ2-1): DAGVTQSPTHLIKTRGQQVTLRCSPKSGHDTVSWYQQALGQGPQFIFQYYEEEERQRGNFPDRFSGHQFPNYSSELNVNALLLGDSALYLCASTSGPSVNEQFFGPGTRLTVL.

The V gene is TRBV5-8, the J gene TRBJ1-3; D is uncertain. Trimming took 3 bases from V and 0 from J, leaving 10 bases between them. CDR3 length: 15 residues. Per germline, CDR1 SGHTS and CDR2 YDEGEE. CDR3: CASSSRRISGNTIYF. The CDR3, as DNA: TGTGCCAGCAGCTCCCGACGCATCTCTGGAAACACCATATATTTT.

This chain joins TRBV5-1 and TRBJ2-1; TRBD2 aligns across 9 bases. Per the germline V gene, CDR1 is SGHRS and CDR2 is YFSETQ. Trimming took 2 bases from V and 1 from J; bases not matched to a gene: 13. CDR3 length equals 19 residues. The CDR3 DNA reads as TGCGCCAGCAGCTTTTTATTTAGCGGGAGTAGAGGGTCCTACAATGAGCAGTTCTTC. This sequence encodes CASSFLFSGSRGSYNEQFF. Based on the CDR3 plus reference TRBV5-1 and TRBJ2-1, the full variable domain is KAGVTQTPRYLIKTRGQQVTLSCSPISGHRSVSWYQQTPGQGLQFLFEYFSETQRNKGNFPGRFSGRQFSNSRSEMNVSTLELGDSALYLCASSFLFSGSRGSYNEQFFGPGTRLTVL.

This clone was seen once. The chain is built from TRBV15 and TRBJ1-1; D gene ambiguous. Per the germline V gene, CDR1 is LNHNV and CDR2 is YYDKDF (reference sequence). This CDR3 spans 15 amino acids. V lost 8 bases and J lost 0, with 16 bases in between. The CDR3 sequence: CATEKGQLMNTEAFF. Here the CDR3 DNA reads TGTGCCACCGAAAAGGGCCAGTTGATGAACACTGAAGCTTTCTTT.

Comments on this clone: A read error may produce the germline difference seen at one junction end. V is TRBV18 and J is TRBJ2-7; 7 bases fit TRBD1. The V gene's germline CDR1 is KGHSH and CDR2 LQKENI. The CDR3 totals 15 residues. In nucleotides, the CDR3 is TGTGCCAGCCCACCATCGCCAGGGGGTGAATACGAGCAGTACTTC. Its protein is CASPPSPGGEYEQYF.

This clone was seen a single time. The chain has TRBV28 and TRBJ2-1, with no clear D. The germline V gene has CDR1 MDHEN and CDR2 SYDVKM. The CDR3 runs to 15 residues. V lost 5 bases and J lost 4, with 15 bases in between. CDR3 sequence reads: CASSPLRSKYNEQFF. The CDR3 DNA reads as TGTGCCAGCAGTCCCCTCCGGAGTAAATACAATGAGCAGTTCTTC.

The V and J genes are TRBV11-2 and TRBJ2-7, with 12 bases matching TRBD1. Trimming took 5 bases from V and 5 from J; bases not matched to a gene: 7. This CDR3 has 15 residues. The germline V gene has CDR1 SGHAT and CDR2 FQNNGV. CDR3 region: CASSVGGQGANEQYF. In DNA, the CDR3 is TGTGCCAGCAGCGTCGGGGGACAGGGGGCTAACGAGCAGTACTTC. Based on the CDR3 plus reference TRBV11-2 and TRBJ2-7, the full variable domain is EAGVAQSPRYKIIEKRQSVAFWCNPISGHATLYWYQQILGQGPKLLIQFQNNGVVDDSQLPKDRFSAERLKGVDSTLKIQPAKLEDSAVYLCASSVGGQGANEQYFGPGTRLTVT.

The rearrangement uses TRBV25-1 and TRBJ1-1; TRBD1 matches at 7 bases. CDR3 size: 14 residues. V was pared by 6 bases and J by 0 bases, with 4 bases of the junction left unmatched. Per the germline V gene, CDR1 is MGHDK and CDR2 is SYGVNS. The CDR3 spells CASRLTGLNTEAFF. The CDR3 region has the DNA TGTGCCAGCAGGCTGACAGGGCTGAACACTGAAGCTTTCTTT.

The J gene is TRBJ2-7, the V gene TRBV11-2; possible D gene TRBD1, 5 bases. Germline values: CDR1 SGHAT, CDR2 FQNNGV. This CDR3 is 16 amino acids long. V was cut by 2 bases and J by 4 bases, with 18 bases left in between. In DNA form, the CDR3 reads TGTGCCAGCAGCTTATTTAGGGCAGGGTTTTTGTACGAGCAGTACTTC. Translating it yields CASSLFRAGFLYEQYF.

The genes are TRBV19 and TRBJ1-5; 8 bases agree with TRBD1. V shed 11 bases and J 0 bases; nucleotides not matched to a gene: 6. This CDR3 comprises 14 residues. CDR1 and CDR2 (germline): LNHDA, SQIVND (reference sequence). CDR3 sequence: CAADREYSNQPQHF. The DNA for the CDR3 is TGTGCCGCGGACAGGGAGTATAGCAATCAGCCCCAGCATTTT.

The chain combines TRBV29-1 with TRBJ2-3, with 11 bases that match TRBD2. With 6 bases clipped from V and 2 bases from J, the junction kept 10 bases outside the gene matches. The CDR3 is made up of 16 amino acids. Germline CDR1 reads SQVTM; CDR2 reads ANQGSEA. This chain's CDR3 is CSVGGVAGGYTDTQYF. The CDR3 region has the DNA TGCAGCGTGGGCGGGGTAGCGGGAGGGTACACAGATACGCAGTATTTT.